These 17 T cell receptor beta chains were all obtained from the same sample, sequenced in a study of blood T cell repertoires in COVID-19. Measured with immunoSEQ multiplex PCR; TCRdb has only the in-frame clones, and not every one. The sample includes more than 40,000 clones, 80% to 90% seen only once; the top ten take more than 15%. Sequencing was performed on peripheral blood. The receptor set was obtained from a human donor in a cohort sampled during active COVID-19.

This clone showed up just once. V and J are TRBV5-4 and TRBJ1-1, with a weak D call TRBD1 (5 bases). Germline values: CDR1 SGHNT, CDR2 YYREEE (reference sequence). Trimming took 1 base from V and 6 from J, leaving 10 bases between them. This CDR3 has 13 amino acids. The DNA for the CDR3 is TGTGCCAGCAGCTTGCTCCGGGGGGCTGAAGCTTTCTTT. Translating it yields CASSLLRGAEAFF.

The chain has TRBV14 and TRBJ1-6, with D perhaps TRBD1 (5 bases). The germline CDR1 and CDR2 sequences are SGHDN and FVKESK. The germline V and J ends were trimmed by 0 bases and 9 bases, with 12 bases remaining between them. CDR3 length: 15 amino acids. The CDR3 coding sequence is TGTGCCAGCAGCCAAGACGGCCAGGGAGGTTCACCCCTCCACTTT. Protein sequence: CASSQDGQGGSPLHF.

The chain carries TRBV4-1 and TRBJ2-5, with D perhaps TRBD2 (5 bases). Trimming pared 3 bases from V and 0 bases from J, leaving 14 bases between. Per germline, CDR1 MGHRA and CDR2 YSYEKL. CDR3 size: 16 residues. CDR3: CASSHPRVGNQETQYF. The CDR3 nucleotides are TGCGCCAGCAGCCACCCGCGGGTGGGGAACCAAGAGACCCAGTACTTC.

CDR3 in DNA: TGTGCCAGCAGCTTAGACCGCGGGACTTCAAGTTACGAGCAGTACTTC. Translating gives CASSLDRGTSSYEQYF. The rearrangement links TRBV7-8 to TRBJ2-7, with D tentatively TRBD2 (6 bases). The V gene's germline CDR1 is SGHVS and CDR2 FQNEAQ. The CDR3 length is 16 residues. Trimming left V 1 base short and J 4 bases short, with 17 bases between.

The CDR3 reads CASSSGAYEQYF. CDR3 DNA sequence: TGTGCCAGTAGTTCCGGGGCCTACGAGCAGTACTTC. The rearrangement links TRBV19 to TRBJ2-7; possibly TRBD2 for D (5 bases). The germline V gene has CDR1 LNHDA and CDR2 SQIVND (reference sequence). The CDR3 covers 12 residues. The ends were cut back, 5 bases at V and 2 bases at J, with 7 bases in the middle. Together with reference TRBV19 and TRBJ2-7, the CDR3 gives the full variable domain: DGGITQSPKYLFRKEGQNVTLSCEQNLNHDAMYWYRQDPGQGLRLIYYSQIVNDFQKGDIAEGYSVSREKKESFPLTVTSAQKNPTAFYLCASSSGAYEQYFGPGTRLTVT.

The chain couples TRBV5-5 to TRBJ2-7; no firm D call. CDR3 length equals 13 residues. V gave up 4 bases and J gave up 2 bases, with 10 bases separating them. The germline V gene has CDR1 SGHKS and CDR2 YYEKEE (reference sequence). This CDR3 reads CASSVEAPYEQYF. The CDR3 region has the DNA TGTGCCAGCAGCGTAGAGGCTCCCTACGAGCAGTACTTC.

The rearrangement uses TRBV5-1 and TRBJ2-1; 11 bases align to TRBD2. The V gene's germline CDR1 is SGHRS and CDR2 YFSETQ. The junction had 5 bases not matched to a gene; V was cut back by 5 bases and J by 4 bases. CDR3 size: 15 residues. The DNA of the CDR3 is TGCGCCAGCAGTTTCCGACTAGCGGGGTACAATGAGCAGTTCTTC. It yields the protein CASSFRLAGYNEQFF.

The gene calls are TRBV30 and TRBJ1-6; 7 bases line up with TRBD1. Germline V lookup: CDR1 GTSNPN, CDR2 SVGIG (reference sequence). The CDR3 has 15 amino acids. The V gene end was trimmed by 2 bases and the J gene end by 6 bases; junction bases not matched to a gene: 7. The CDR3 DNA follows: TGTGCCTGGAGTCCCAACCGACAGGGTAATTCACCCCTCCACTTT. Its translation is CAWSPNRQGNSPLHF. The full variable domain, its missing parts supplied by reference TRBV30 and TRBJ1-6, is SQTIHQWPATLVQPVGSPLSLECTVEGTSNPNLYWYRQAAGRGLQLLFYSVGIGQISSEVPQNLSASRPQDRQFILSSKKLLLSDSGFYLCAWSPNRQGNSPLHFGNGTRLTVT.

This clone was found a few times. The rearrangement joins TRBV7-7 to TRBJ2-7; 8 bases map to TRBD1. The CDR3 sequence is 15 residues long. V dropped 0 bases and J dropped 3; count of bases not matched to a gene: 4. The V gene's germline CDR1 is SSHAT and CDR2 FNYEAQ (reference sequence). The CDR3 DNA reads as TGTGCCAGCAGCTTAGCTCTCGGACAGGGCTACGAGCAGTACTTC. This gives the protein CASSLALGQGYEQYF.

V gene TRBV7-7 combines with J gene TRBJ2-3, with TRBD2 as a possible D gene (7 bases). V was clipped by 3 bases and J by 3 bases, with 13 bases between them. This CDR3 contains 15 residues. The germline CDR1 and CDR2 sequences are SSHAT and FNYEAQ (reference sequence). DNA for the CDR3: TGTGCCAGCAGCTTTAGGGGGGGCGCGACAGATACGCAGTATTTT. Translated: CASSFRGGATDTQYF.

This sequence joins TRBV4-2 and TRBJ2-1; possibly TRBD2 for D (6 bases). Germline CDR1 is LGHNA and CDR2 is YNFKEQ. The V and J ends lost 4 bases and 9 bases respectively, with 7 bases between them. There are 11 residues in the CDR3. CDR3 nucleotide sequence: TGTGCCAGCAGCCTTAGCGGTGAGCAGTTCTTC. This translates into CASSLSGEQFF.

The chain employs TRBV27 and TRBJ1-1, with D perhaps matching TRBD1 (6 bases). The CDR3 is 15 residues long. The V end was cut by 6 bases, the J end by 5 bases, with 19 bases between. Germline lookup yields CDR1 MNHEY and CDR2 SMNVEV (reference sequence). CDR3 amino acids: CASSPIGRGATEAFF. CDR3 coding DNA: TGTGCCAGCAGCCCCATCGGACGGGGGGCGACTGAAGCTTTCTTT.

V is TRBV5-1 and J is TRBJ1-1, with D unclear. V dropped 0 bases and J dropped 1 base, with 10 bases sitting between them. From germline, CDR1 is SGHRS and CDR2 YFSETQ. The length of the CDR3 is 15 residues. Here the CDR3 reads CASSLERNRNTEAFF. CDR3 DNA: TGCGCCAGCAGCTTGGAGAGGAATAGGAACACTGAAGCTTTCTTT.

The chain uses TRBV9 and TRBJ2-1; a weak D match, TRBD2 (7 bases). This CDR3 is built from 13 residues. Germline V gives CDR1 SGDLS, CDR2 YYNGEE. Trimming removed 3 bases from V and 8 bases from J, with 12 bases in between. The CDR3 region is CASSGGRGDEQFF. CDR3 bases: TGTGCCAGCAGCGGAGGGAGGGGGGATGAGCAGTTCTTC.

This sequence joins TRBV9 and TRBJ2-1; D may be TRBD1 (6 bases). V was pared by 0 bases and J by 0 bases, with 10 bases between. Germline-derived CDR1 and CDR2 are SGDLS and YYNGEE. The CDR3 spans 16 residues. The DNA for the CDR3 is TGTGCCAGCAGCGTAGCAGGGGCAAGCTCCTACAATGAGCAGTTCTTC. It encodes CASSVAGASSYNEQFF. Based on the CDR3 plus reference TRBV9 and TRBJ2-1, the full variable domain is DSGVTQTPKHLITATGQRVTLRCSPRSGDLSVYWYQQSLDQGLQFLIQYYNGEERAKGNILERFSAQQFPDLHSELNLSSLELGDSALYFCASSVAGASSYNEQFFGPGTRLTVL.

The gene calls are TRBV7-9 and TRBJ1-6; 9 bases line up with TRBD1. Losses at the gene ends were 8 bases for V and 7 bases for J; bases not matched to a gene: 3. The germline CDR1 and CDR2 sequences are SEHNR and FQNEAQ (reference sequence). The CDR3 is 13 amino acids. The CDR3 DNA reads as TGTGCCAGCGGGACAGGGATAAATTCACCCCTCCACTTT. It yields the protein CASGTGINSPLHF.

There are a few counts of this clone. The chain links TRBV6-1 to TRBJ2-3, with 10 bases fitting TRBD2. The length of the CDR3 is 16 residues. After removal of 0 bases from V and 3 bases from J, the junction contained 3 bases not matched to a gene. The germline V gene has CDR1 MNHNS and CDR2 SASEGT. The CDR3 spells CASSEAAGGPTDTQYF. The CDR3 region has the DNA TGTGCCAGCAGTGAAGCAGCGGGAGGGCCAACAGATACGCAGTATTTT.